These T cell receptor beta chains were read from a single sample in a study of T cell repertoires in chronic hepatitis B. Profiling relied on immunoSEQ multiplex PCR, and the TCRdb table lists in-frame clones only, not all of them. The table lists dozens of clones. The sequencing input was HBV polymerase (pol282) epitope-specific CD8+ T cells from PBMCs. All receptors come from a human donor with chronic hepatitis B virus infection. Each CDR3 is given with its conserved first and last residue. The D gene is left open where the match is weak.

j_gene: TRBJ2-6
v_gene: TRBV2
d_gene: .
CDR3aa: CASSLFQPIQSRANVLTF
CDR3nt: TGTGCCAGCAGTCTCTTTCAACCGATACAAAGTCGGGCCAACGTCCTGACTTTC